A single sample is the source of the 3 T cell receptor beta chains below, sequenced in a study of blood T cell repertoires in COVID-19 (TCRdb year 2020). Library construction relied on the immunoSEQ multiplex PCR assay. The immuneACCESS repertoire file appears here via TCRdb, limited to in-frame rearrangements. These files lack a portion of the clones; in checked studies, under half of the deficit traces to unresolved V genes, and the cause of the others is not known. Present in this sample are about 74,000 clones, about 88% of which were seen just once. Roughly 2.7% of the sample is held by the ten biggest clonotypes. Input material: peripheral blood. The receptors stem from a man between 65 and 85 years old with active or convalescent COVID-19.

The gene calls are TRBV29-1 and TRBJ2-7; 8 bases align to TRBD2. Germline lookup yields CDR1 SQVTM and CDR2 ANQGSEA. CDR3 size: 12 residues. V lost 4 bases and J lost 4; bases outside the gene matches: 3. The CDR3 region is CSVGTSGYEQYF. CDR3 DNA sequence: TGCAGCGTTGGAACTAGCGGTTACGAGCAGTACTTC.

A word on this clone: The identical CDR3 is also encoded by other nucleotide sequences in the sample. The CDR3 sequence: CASSFGNTEAFF. The DNA of the CDR3 is TGTGCCAGCAGTTTCGGGAACACTGAAGCTTTCTTT. The chain has TRBV12-3 or TRBV12-4 and TRBJ1-1, with D unclear. V lost 3 bases and J 1 base, leaving 3 bases between the germline ends. The CDR3 is made up of 12 amino acids.

The chain carries TRBV5-1 and TRBJ2-7; TRBD2 aligns across 14 bases. The CDR3 contains 18 residues. V lost 4 bases and J lost 1; bases outside the gene matches: 10. CDR1 is SGHRS and CDR2 is YFSETQ in the germline V gene. For the CDR3, the DNA is TGCGCCAGCAGCAGAACCGGGACTAGCGGGAGTGGGTCCTACGAGCAGTACTTC. Translated: CASSRTGTSGSGSYEQYF.